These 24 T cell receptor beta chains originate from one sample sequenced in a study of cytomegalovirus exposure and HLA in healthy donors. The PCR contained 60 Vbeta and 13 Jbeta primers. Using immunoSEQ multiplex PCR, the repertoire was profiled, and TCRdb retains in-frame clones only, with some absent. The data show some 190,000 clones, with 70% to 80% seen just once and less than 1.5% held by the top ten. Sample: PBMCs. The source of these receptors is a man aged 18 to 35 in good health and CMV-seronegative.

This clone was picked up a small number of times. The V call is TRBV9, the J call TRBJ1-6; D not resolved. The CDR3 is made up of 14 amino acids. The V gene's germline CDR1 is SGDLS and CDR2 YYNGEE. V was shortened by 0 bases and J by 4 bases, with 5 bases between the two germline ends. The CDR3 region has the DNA TGTGCCAGCAGCGTAGATCATTATAATTCACCCCTCCACTTT. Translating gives CASSVDHYNSPLHF.

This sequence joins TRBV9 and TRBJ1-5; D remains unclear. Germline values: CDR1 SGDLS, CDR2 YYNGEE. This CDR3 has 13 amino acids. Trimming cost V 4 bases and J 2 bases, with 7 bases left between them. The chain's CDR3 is CASSLVGNQPQHF. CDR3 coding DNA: TGTGCCAGCAGCCTAGTAGGCAATCAGCCCCAGCATTTT. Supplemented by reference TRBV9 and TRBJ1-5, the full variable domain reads DSGVTQTPKHLITATGQRVTLRCSPRSGDLSVYWYQQSLDQGLQFLIQYYNGEERAKGNILERFSAQQFPDLHSELNLSSLELGDSALYFCASSLVGNQPQHFGDGTRLSIL.

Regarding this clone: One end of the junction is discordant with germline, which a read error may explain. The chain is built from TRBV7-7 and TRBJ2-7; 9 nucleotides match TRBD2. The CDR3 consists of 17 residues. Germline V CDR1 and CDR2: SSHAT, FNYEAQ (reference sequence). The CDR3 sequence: CASSFPGSGRTCYEQYF. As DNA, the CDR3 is TGTGCTAGCAGCTTCCCCGGTAGCGGGAGAACGTGCTACGAGCAGTACTTC.

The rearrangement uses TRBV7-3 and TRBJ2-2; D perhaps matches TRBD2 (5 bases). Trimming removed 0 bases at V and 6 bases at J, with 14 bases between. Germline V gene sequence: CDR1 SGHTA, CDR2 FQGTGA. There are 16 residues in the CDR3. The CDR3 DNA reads TGTGCCAGCAGCTTAACTAAGGACTCCTCTGCCGGGGAGCTGTTTTTT. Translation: CASSLTKDSSAGELFF.

Here the CDR3 DNA reads TGTGCCAGCAGTGCAGGCCTTGGCAATCAGCCCCAGCATTTT. Protein sequence: CASSAGLGNQPQHF. The rearrangement joins TRBV2 to TRBJ1-5; no clear D gene. This CDR3 spans 14 amino acids. V lost 4 bases to trimming and J lost 2 bases, with 9 bases between them. Germline CDR1 and CDR2: SNHLY and FYNNEI.

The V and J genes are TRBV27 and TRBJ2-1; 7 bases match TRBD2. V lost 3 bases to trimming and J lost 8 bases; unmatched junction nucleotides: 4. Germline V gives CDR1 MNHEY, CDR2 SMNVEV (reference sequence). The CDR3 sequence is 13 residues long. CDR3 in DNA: TGTGCCAGCAGTTTGGTCGGGGGGTATGAGCAGTTCTTC. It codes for CASSLVGGYEQFF.

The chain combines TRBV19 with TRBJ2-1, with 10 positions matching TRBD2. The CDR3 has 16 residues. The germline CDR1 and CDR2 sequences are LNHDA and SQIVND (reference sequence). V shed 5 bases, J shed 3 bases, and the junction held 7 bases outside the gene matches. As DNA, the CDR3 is TGTGCCAGTAGTCCGCCCCTAGCGGGAGTCTACAATGAGCAGTTCTTC. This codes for CASSPPLAGVYNEQFF.

DNA of the CDR3: TGTGCCAGCAGCCAAGATAATGGGGAGTACTATGGCTACACCTTC. Protein product: CASSQDNGEYYGYTF. The chain is built from TRBV4-2 and TRBJ1-2, with unresolved D. The CDR3 totals 15 residues. V was pared by 0 bases and J by 3 bases, with 11 bases between. Germline V lookup: CDR1 LGHNA, CDR2 YNFKEQ.

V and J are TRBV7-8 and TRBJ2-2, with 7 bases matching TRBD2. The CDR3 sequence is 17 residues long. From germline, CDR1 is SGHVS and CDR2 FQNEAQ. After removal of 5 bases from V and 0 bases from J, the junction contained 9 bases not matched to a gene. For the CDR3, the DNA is TGTGCCAGCAGCCCTATCACGGGGGGAACGAACACCGGGGAGCTGTTTTTT. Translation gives CASSPITGGTNTGELFF.

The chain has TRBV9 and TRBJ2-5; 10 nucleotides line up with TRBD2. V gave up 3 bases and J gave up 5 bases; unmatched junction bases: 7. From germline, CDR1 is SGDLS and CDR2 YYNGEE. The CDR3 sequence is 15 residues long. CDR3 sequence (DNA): TGTGCCAGCAGCGGGGGTAGCGGGGGGTATGAGACCCAGTACTTC. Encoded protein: CASSGGSGGYETQYF.

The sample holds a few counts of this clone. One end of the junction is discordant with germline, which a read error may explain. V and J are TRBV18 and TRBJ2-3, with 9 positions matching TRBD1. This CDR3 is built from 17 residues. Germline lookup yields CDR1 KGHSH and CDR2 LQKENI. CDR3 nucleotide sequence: TGTGCCAGCTCCCCACGGGGTGGGACAGGGAGCACAGATACGCAGTATTTT. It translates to CASSPRGGTGSTDTQYF.

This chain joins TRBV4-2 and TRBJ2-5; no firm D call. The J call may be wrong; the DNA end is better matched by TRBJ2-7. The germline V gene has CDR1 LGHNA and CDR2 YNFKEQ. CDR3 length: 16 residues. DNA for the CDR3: TGTGCCAGCAGCCAAGATAGATGGAGCACTTCCTACGAGCAGTACTTC. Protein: CASSQDRWSTSYEQYF.

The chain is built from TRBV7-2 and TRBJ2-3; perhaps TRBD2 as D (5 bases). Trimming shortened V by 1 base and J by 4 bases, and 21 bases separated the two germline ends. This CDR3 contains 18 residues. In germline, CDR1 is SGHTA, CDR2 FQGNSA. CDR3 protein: CASSLVGASGTRSDTQYF. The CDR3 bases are TGTGCCAGCAGCTTAGTCGGTGCCAGCGGAACTCGTTCAGATACGCAGTATTTT.

The CDR3, as DNA: TGTGCCAGCAGCTTAAGGGGCGGAACGAGTGAAGCTTTCTTT. The encoded protein is CASSLRGGTSEAFF. The rearrangement joins TRBV11-2 to TRBJ1-1; TRBD1 is a possible D gene (5 bases). The CDR3 covers 14 residues. V was trimmed by 2 bases and J by 7 bases, leaving 14 bases between them. Germline V gene data show CDR1 as SGHAT and CDR2 as FQNNGV.

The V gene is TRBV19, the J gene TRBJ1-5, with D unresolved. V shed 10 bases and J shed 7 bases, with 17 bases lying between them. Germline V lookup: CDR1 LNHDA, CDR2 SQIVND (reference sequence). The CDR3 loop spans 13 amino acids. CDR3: CATDRYGSQPQHF. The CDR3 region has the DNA TGTGCCACGGACCGGTATGGGAGCCAGCCCCAGCATTTT.

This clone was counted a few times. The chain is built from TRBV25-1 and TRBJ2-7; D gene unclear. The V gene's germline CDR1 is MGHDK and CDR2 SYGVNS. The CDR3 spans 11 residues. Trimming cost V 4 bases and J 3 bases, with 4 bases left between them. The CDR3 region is CASSGYYEQYF. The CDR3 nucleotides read TGTGCCAGCAGTGGTTACTACGAGCAGTACTTC.

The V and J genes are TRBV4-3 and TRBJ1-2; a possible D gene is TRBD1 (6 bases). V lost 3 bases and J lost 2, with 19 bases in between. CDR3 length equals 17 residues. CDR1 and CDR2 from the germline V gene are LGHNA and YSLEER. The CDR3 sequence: CASSHATIQGTNYGYTF. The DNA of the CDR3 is TGCGCCAGCAGCCACGCCACTATTCAGGGGACCAACTATGGCTACACCTTC.

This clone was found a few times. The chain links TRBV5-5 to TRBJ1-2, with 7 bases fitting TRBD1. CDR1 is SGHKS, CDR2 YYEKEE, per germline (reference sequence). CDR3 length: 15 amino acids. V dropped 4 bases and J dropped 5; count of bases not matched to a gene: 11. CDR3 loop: CASSSDRDLGYGYTF. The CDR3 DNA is TGTGCCAGCAGCAGTGACAGGGACCTTGGGTATGGCTACACCTTC.

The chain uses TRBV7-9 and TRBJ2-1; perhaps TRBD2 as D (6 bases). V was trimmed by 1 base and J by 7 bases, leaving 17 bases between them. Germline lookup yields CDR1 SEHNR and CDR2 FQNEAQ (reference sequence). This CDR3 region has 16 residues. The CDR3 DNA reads TGTGCCAGCAGCTTAGTGGCTCAGGGTCGGGGGAATGAGCAGTTCTTC. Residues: CASSLVAQGRGNEQFF. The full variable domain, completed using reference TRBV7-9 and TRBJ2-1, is DTGVSQNPRHKITKRGQNVTFRCDPISEHNRLYWYRQTLGQGPEFLTYFQNEAQLEKSRLLSDRFSAERPKGSFSTLEIQRTEQGDSAMYLCASSLVAQGRGNEQFFGPGTRLTVL.

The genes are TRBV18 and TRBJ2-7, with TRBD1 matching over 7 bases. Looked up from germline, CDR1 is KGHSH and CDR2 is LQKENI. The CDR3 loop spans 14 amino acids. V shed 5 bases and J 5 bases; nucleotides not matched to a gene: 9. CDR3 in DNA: TGTGCCAGCTCATCGTCTCGACAGGGAGACGAGCAGTACTTC. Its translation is CASSSSRQGDEQYF.

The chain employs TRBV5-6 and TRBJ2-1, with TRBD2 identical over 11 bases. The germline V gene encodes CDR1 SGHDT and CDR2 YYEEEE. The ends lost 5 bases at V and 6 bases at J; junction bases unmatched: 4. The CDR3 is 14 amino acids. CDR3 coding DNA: TGTGCCAGCAGGTTACTAGCGGGGGTCAATGAGCAGTTCTTC. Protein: CASRLLAGVNEQFF.

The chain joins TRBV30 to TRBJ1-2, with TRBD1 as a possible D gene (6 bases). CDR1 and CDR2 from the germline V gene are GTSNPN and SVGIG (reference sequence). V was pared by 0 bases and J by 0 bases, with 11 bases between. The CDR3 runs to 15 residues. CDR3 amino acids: CAWSVQAGANYGYTF. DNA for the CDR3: TGTGCCTGGAGTGTACAGGCAGGGGCTAACTATGGCTACACCTTC.

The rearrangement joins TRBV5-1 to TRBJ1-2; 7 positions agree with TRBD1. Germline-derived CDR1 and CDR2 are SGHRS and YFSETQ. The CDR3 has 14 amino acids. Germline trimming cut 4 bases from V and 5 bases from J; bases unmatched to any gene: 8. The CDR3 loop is CASSPGQVEYGYTF. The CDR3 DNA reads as TGCGCCAGCAGCCCCGGACAGGTCGAGTATGGCTACACCTTC.

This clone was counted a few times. The CDR3 coding sequence is TGCGCCAGCAGCCACGAGACAGGGTATGAGCAGTTCTTC. Protein product: CASSHETGYEQFF. This chain links TRBV4-3 with TRBJ2-1, with 7 bases that match TRBD1. The CDR3 is 13 residues long. Germline trimming cut 3 bases from V and 8 bases from J; bases unmatched to any gene: 4. The germline V gene encodes CDR1 LGHNA and CDR2 YSLEER.